This TCR beta chain was recorded in a study of shared clonotypes between healthy human individuals. Overall study results and limits: Sampling included only blood; tissue repertoires likely differ.

Those who donated were healthy HIV-negative adults, with no recent acute infections or vaccinations reported. Both subsets, CD45RA+ naive and CD45RA-negative memory, were split from the CD4+ cells. V was shortened by 0 bases and J by 4 bases, with 6 bases between the two germline ends. CDR1 is GTSNPN, CDR2 SVGIG, per germline (reference sequence). The CDR3 runs 12 residues. Generated by immunoSEQ multiplex PCR, the TCRdb table keeps only in-frame clones and is missing some. Here the sample spans about 1.5 million clones, approximately 98% being singletons. Concerning this clone: The target antigen is unknown.

Sequencing used naive CD4+ T cells sorted from blood. The sample's subset: CD45RA+ positively selected. The TCR was taken from a young man in good health. The chain links TRBV30 to TRBJ2-5; D is possibly TRBD1 or TRBD2 (5 bases each). The CDR3 region is CAWSVGTETQYF. CDR3 sequence (DNA): TGTGCCTGGAGTGTAGGGACAGAGACCCAGTACTTC.